The rows below give T cell receptor beta chains drawn from one sample of a study of graft-versus-host responses after intestinal transplantation. Their cognate antigens are unknown. Some clones are missing from TCRdb's copy, which holds only in-frame ones; the method was immunoSEQ multiplex PCR. The sample yields approximately 78,000 clones, around 87% seen once. The sequences come from unstimulated CD8+ T cells sorted from spleen or lymph node cells, collected before transplant. Source of these receptors: a human donor who was the organ donor for an intestinal transplant. Both conserved end residues are part of each CDR3. D genes are given only for firm matches. A row's size may be missing; if present it is once, few, many or a size class.

clone_size j_call d_call v_call cdr3_aa cdr3_nt
. TRBJ1-2 . TRBV23-1 CASSHRRKGYTF TGCGCCAGCAGTCATCGGAGGAAAGGCTACACCTTC
. TRBJ2-7 . TRBV27 CASSSHYEQYF TGTGCCAGCAGCTCCCACTACGAGCAGTACTTC
. TRBJ1-1 . TRBV28 CASIPWARGGVYTEAFF TGTGCCAGCATCCCTTGGGCAAGGGGAGGGGTGTACACTGAAGCTTTCTTT
. TRBJ1-1 . TRBV7-3 CASSWGYGAEAFF TGTGCCAGCAGCTGGGGCTACGGGGCTGAAGCTTTCTTT
. TRBJ2-7 . TRBV6-5 CATAPGTSYEQYF TGTGCCACCGCGCCGGGGACCTCCTACGAGCAGTACTTC
. TRBJ2-7 . TRBV7-9 CASSHHSGRIYEQYF TGTGCCAGCAGTCACCACTCCGGTCGGATTTACGAGCAGTACTTC
few TRBJ2-2 TRBD1 TRBV27 CASTLGTGRSGELFF TGTGCCAGCACCCTCGGGACAGGGAGAAGCGGGGAGCTGTTTTTT
once TRBJ1-5 . TRBV27 CASSYTSGSNQPQHF TGTGCCAGCAGTTATACTTCCGGGTCCAATCAGCCCCAGCATTTT
few TRBJ1-6 . TRBV19 CASMGSYNSPLHF TGTGCCAGTATGGGCTCCTATAATTCACCCCTCCACTTT
few TRBJ2-1 TRBD2 TRBV5-5 CASSSSSGGSVEQFF TGTGCCAGCAGTAGCTCGAGCGGGGGGTCCGTTGAGCAGTTCTTC
. TRBJ1-2 TRBD1 TRBV7-9 CASSLGGTGLFLDNYGYTF TGTGCCAGCAGCTTAGGGGGGACAGGGTTGTTTCTGGATAACTATGGCTACACCTTC
. TRBJ2-1 . TRBV5-6 CASSFQGYNEQFF TGTGCCAGCAGCTTTCAGGGTTACAATGAGCAGTTCTTC